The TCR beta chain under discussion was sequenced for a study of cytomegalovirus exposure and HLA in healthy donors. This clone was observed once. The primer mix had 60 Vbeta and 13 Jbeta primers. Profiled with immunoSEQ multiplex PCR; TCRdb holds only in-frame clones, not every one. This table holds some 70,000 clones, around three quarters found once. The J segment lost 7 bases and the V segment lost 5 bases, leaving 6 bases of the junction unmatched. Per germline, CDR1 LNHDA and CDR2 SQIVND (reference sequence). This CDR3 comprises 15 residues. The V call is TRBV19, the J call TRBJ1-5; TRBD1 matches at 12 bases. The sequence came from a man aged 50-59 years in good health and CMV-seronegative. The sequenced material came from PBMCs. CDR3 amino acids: CASSGGTGGWQPQHF. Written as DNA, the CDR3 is TGTGCCAGTAGTGGGGGGACAGGGGGCTGGCAGCCCCAGCATTTT.